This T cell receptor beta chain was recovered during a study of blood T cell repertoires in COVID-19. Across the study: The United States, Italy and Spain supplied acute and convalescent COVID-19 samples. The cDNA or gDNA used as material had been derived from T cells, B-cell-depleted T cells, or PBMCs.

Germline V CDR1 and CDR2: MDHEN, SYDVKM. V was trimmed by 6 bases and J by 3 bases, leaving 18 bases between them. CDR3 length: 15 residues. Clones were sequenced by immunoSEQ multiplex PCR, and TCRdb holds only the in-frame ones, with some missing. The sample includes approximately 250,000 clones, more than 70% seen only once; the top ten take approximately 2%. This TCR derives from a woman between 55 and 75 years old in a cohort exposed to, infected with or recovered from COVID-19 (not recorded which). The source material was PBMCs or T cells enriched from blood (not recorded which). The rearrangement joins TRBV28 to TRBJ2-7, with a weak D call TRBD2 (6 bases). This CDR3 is CASRAGISGRYEQYF. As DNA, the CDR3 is TGTGCCAGCAGGGCCGGTATTAGCGGCCGCTACGAGCAGTACTTC.